Below are 27 T cell receptor beta chains sequenced from a single sample in a study of siplizumab effects on memory and regulatory T cells. TCRdb keeps only in-frame clones here, not all; method: immunoSEQ multiplex PCR. The sample gives over 65,000 clones, approximately 95% of which show up once; 18% is in the top ten. Material: CD8+ T cells sorted from blood. The receptors shown here come from a human donor in good health.

The J gene is TRBJ2-2, the V gene TRBV9; no firm D call. The germline V and J ends were trimmed by 2 bases and 5 bases, with 16 bases remaining between them. Germline CDR1 reads SGDLS; CDR2 reads YYNGEE. The CDR3 length is 16 residues. The CDR3 protein is CASSVATLHGTGELFF. The CDR3 region has the DNA TGTGCCAGCAGCGTCGCCACTTTACATGGGACCGGGGAGCTGTTTTTT.

V gene TRBV12-5 combines with J gene TRBJ1-2; D unclear. The CDR3 has 16 amino acids. V was trimmed by 2 bases and J by 4 bases, leaving 17 bases between them. Per germline, CDR1 LGHNT and CDR2 FRNRAP. Here the CDR3 DNA reads TGTGCTAGTGGTTTGAACTCGGCGGACCTTAGCTATGGCTACACCTTC. Its translation: CASGLNSADLSYGYTF.

The gene calls are TRBV5-1 and TRBJ1-5; TRBD1 is a possible D gene (6 bases). Germline loops: CDR1 SGHRS, CDR2 YFSETQ. This CDR3 is built from 15 residues. The V gene lost 4 bases and the J gene lost 2 bases, with 13 bases spanning the gap. CDR3 bases: TGCGCCAGCAGCCCAGGGGTAGGCGGCAATCAGCCCCAGCATTTT. Amino acids: CASSPGVGGNQPQHF.

The genes are TRBV15 and TRBJ1-5; D possibly corresponds to TRBD1 (5 bases). The CDR3 consists of 14 residues. V was clipped by 8 bases and J by 6 bases, with 17 bases between them. The V gene's germline CDR1 is LNHNV and CDR2 YYDKDF (reference sequence). The DNA for the CDR3 is TGTGCCACCTCAATTCCAGGGCGAAGTCAGCCCCAGCATTTT. Translated: CATSIPGRSQPQHF.

The chain carries TRBV7-9 and TRBJ2-1; TRBD1 matches 10 bases. The CDR3 is 16 amino acids. CDR1 is SEHNR and CDR2 is FQNEAQ in the germline V gene (reference sequence). The V and J ends lost 1 base and 8 bases, in that order; junction bases with no gene match: 8. In nucleotides, the CDR3 is TGTGCCAGCAGCTTAGTGACAGGGGGCGTCGGGGATGAGCAGTTCTTC. Translating gives CASSLVTGGVGDEQFF.

This clone showed up just once. This chain connects TRBV2 to TRBJ1-5; D gene unclear. The CDR3 loop spans 14 amino acids. The germline gives CDR1 SNHLY, CDR2 FYNNEI. The germline V and J ends were trimmed by 6 bases and 0 bases, with 9 bases remaining between them. CDR3 DNA: TGTGCCAGCAGAGACCCCAATAGCAATCAGCCCCAGCATTTT. Protein sequence: CASRDPNSNQPQHF.

The chain uses TRBV6-1 and TRBJ2-1; D not certain. Germline loops: CDR1 MNHNS, CDR2 SASEGT. V was trimmed by 7 bases and J by 2 bases, leaving 6 bases between them. This CDR3 has 12 amino acids. As DNA, the CDR3 is TGTGCCAGCAACGGAGCCTACAATGAGCAGTTCTTC. It specifies CASNGAYNEQFF.

The chain links TRBV4-1 to TRBJ1-2; D possibly corresponds to TRBD1 (5 bases). This CDR3 has 16 residues. CDR1 is MGHRA and CDR2 is YSYEKL in the germline V gene. V lost 3 bases to trimming and J lost 4 bases, with 18 bases between them. The CDR3 sequence: CASSHVVSTASYGYTF. As DNA, the CDR3 is TGCGCCAGCAGCCACGTTGTCTCGACAGCTTCCTATGGCTACACCTTC.

The chain recombines TRBV7-8 with TRBJ1-3, with D unclear. Germline V CDR1 and CDR2: SGHVS, FQNEAQ. With 0 bases removed from V and 0 bases from J, the gap between germline ends came to 3 bases. The CDR3 is 14 residues long. DNA of the CDR3: TGTGCCAGCAGCTTAGCAGGCTCTGGAAACACCATATATTTT. The encoded protein is CASSLAGSGNTIYF.

The chain is built from TRBV5-6 and TRBJ1-4; D possibly corresponds to TRBD1 (6 bases). The CDR3 extends over 15 amino acids. Germline V gene sequence: CDR1 SGHDT, CDR2 YYEEEE. V was pared by 4 bases and J by 7 bases, with 17 bases between. The CDR3 DNA is TGTGCCAGCAGCGACCTCTGGGGGGCAAGTGAAAAACTGTTTTTT. Its protein is CASSDLWGASEKLFF. The whole variable domain, filled in from reference TRBV5-6 and TRBJ1-4, reads DAGVTQSPTHLIKTRGQQVTLRCSPKSGHDTVSWYQQALGQGPQFIFQYYEEEERQRGNFPDRFSGHQFPNYSSELNVNALLLGDSALYLCASSDLWGASEKLFFGSGTQLSVL.

V is TRBV5-1 and J is TRBJ2-2; D remains ambiguous. This CDR3 contains 12 residues. Trimming shortened V by 0 bases and J by 5 bases, and 2 bases separated the two germline ends. Per the germline V gene, CDR1 is SGHRS and CDR2 is YFSETQ. CDR3 amino acids: CASSLETGELFF. As DNA, the CDR3 is TGCGCCAGCAGCTTGGAAACCGGGGAGCTGTTTTTT. The full variable domain, with the rest looked up from reference TRBV5-1 and TRBJ2-2, is KAGVTQTPRYLIKTRGQQVTLSCSPISGHRSVSWYQQTPGQGLQFLFEYFSETQRNKGNFPGRFSGRQFSNSRSEMNVSTLELGDSALYLCASSLETGELFFGEGSRLTVL.

The rearrangement links TRBV5-6 to TRBJ2-7; weak D call: TRBD2 (5 bases). In germline, CDR1 is SGHDT, CDR2 YYEEEE. This CDR3 comprises 12 residues. The germline V and J ends were trimmed by 6 bases and 4 bases, with 11 bases remaining between them. The CDR3 sequence is CASTTGSYEQYF. CDR3 coding DNA: TGTGCCAGCACCACGGGATCTTACGAGCAGTACTTC. Based on the CDR3 plus reference TRBV5-6 and TRBJ2-7, the full variable domain is DAGVTQSPTHLIKTRGQQVTLRCSPKSGHDTVSWYQQALGQGPQFIFQYYEEEERQRGNFPDRFSGHQFPNYSSELNVNALLLGDSALYLCASTTGSYEQYFGPGTRLTVT.

This clone was observed at least ten times. Additional DNA sequences in this sample encode the identical CDR3. This chain connects TRBV28 to TRBJ1-1; no clear D. Germline loops: CDR1 MDHEN, CDR2 SYDVKM. This CDR3 has 14 amino acids. The V and J ends lost 3 bases and 0 bases respectively, with 8 bases between them. Here the CDR3 reads CASSFQNMNTEAFF. CDR3 sequence (DNA): TGTGCCAGCAGTTTCCAGAACATGAACACTGAAGCTTTCTTT.

The rearrangement uses TRBV11-2 and TRBJ2-1, with 11 bases fitting TRBD2. The CDR3 covers 15 residues. The germline CDR1 and CDR2 sequences are SGHAT and FQNNGV. V was clipped by 1 base and J by 8 bases; unmatched bases: 4. CDR3 bases: TGTGCCAGCAGCTTAGGTAGCGGGAGGGCCTATGAGCAGTTCTTC. This translates into CASSLGSGRAYEQFF.

The genes are TRBV11-2 and TRBJ2-1; D may correspond to TRBD1 or TRBD2 (5 bases each). Germline V gene lookup returns CDR1 SGHAT and CDR2 FQNNGV. The CDR3 is 14 residues long. The V and J ends lost 3 bases and 7 bases respectively, with 13 bases between them. In DNA, the CDR3 is TGTGCCAGCAGCTTCCGGGGACCCCGGAATGAGCAGTTCTTC. Translation: CASSFRGPRNEQFF.

The chain links TRBV7-9 to TRBJ2-7; 8 bases align to TRBD2. CDR3 length equals 16 residues. Germline CDR1 and CDR2: SEHNR and FQNEAQ (reference sequence). The junction had 9 bases not matched to a gene; V was cut back by 2 bases and J by 3 bases. CDR3 nucleotides: TGTGCCAGCAGCTTAACGGGGGGGGGACCCCTCTACGAGCAGTACTTC. Protein: CASSLTGGGPLYEQYF.

The J gene is TRBJ2-1, the V gene TRBV13; 10 nucleotides line up with TRBD2. The CDR3 contains 18 residues. CDR1 is PRHDT and CDR2 is FYEKMQ in the germline V gene (reference sequence). V lost 2 bases, J lost 0 bases, and 7 bases stayed unmatched. The CDR3 DNA reads TGTGCCAGCAGCTTAAGAGGAGCGGGAGGGAGCTCCTACAATGAGCAGTTCTTC. Translating gives CASSLRGAGGSSYNEQFF.

V and J are TRBV6-8 and TRBJ2-1; 11 bases are a match to TRBD2. Germline lookup yields CDR1 MNHGY and CDR2 SAAAGT. V trimming: 2 bases; J trimming: 2 bases; junction bases outside the gene matches: 2. This CDR3 has 16 residues. CDR3 amino acids: CASSYVSGRAYNEQFF. DNA of the CDR3: TGTGCCAGCAGTTACGTTAGCGGGAGGGCCTACAATGAGCAGTTCTTC.

This clone was detected only a few times. This same CDR3 is encoded by further DNA sequences in the sample. V gene TRBV27 combines with J gene TRBJ2-7; D not certain. The CDR3 sequence is 11 residues long. Deletions cut 5 bases from V and 0 bases from J, with 2 bases between. CDR1 is MNHEY and CDR2 is SMNVEV in the germline V gene (reference sequence). CDR3 sequence: CASSPSYEQYF. CDR3 in DNA: TGTGCCAGCAGTCCCTCCTACGAGCAGTACTTC.

The rearrangement joins TRBV6-1 to TRBJ1-5, with TRBD1 identical over 9 bases. CDR1 MNHNS and CDR2 SASEGT come from the germline V gene. With V trimmed by 1 base and J by 3 bases, 7 bases remained unmatched. The CDR3 loop spans 17 amino acids. The CDR3 sequence: CASSEGWDRVNNQPQHF. Written as DNA, the CDR3 is TGTGCCAGCAGTGAAGGTTGGGACAGGGTTAACAATCAGCCCCAGCATTTT.

The chain carries TRBV6-1 and TRBJ1-1; D not resolved. V was pared by 3 bases and J by 6 bases, with 14 bases between. CDR1 and CDR2 from the germline V gene are MNHNS and SASEGT. The CDR3 is 14 residues long. The CDR3 sequence is CASSDERPFAEAFF. The CDR3 nucleotides are TGTGCCAGCAGTGATGAGAGGCCTTTCGCTGAAGCTTTCTTT.

The V gene is TRBV7-9, the J gene TRBJ2-7, with a tentative D call TRBD2 (6 bases). Germline V gene sequence: CDR1 SEHNR, CDR2 FQNEAQ (reference sequence). Trimming stripped 5 bases from V and 2 bases from J, with 16 bases between. This CDR3 comprises 15 residues. The CDR3 coding sequence is TGTGCCAGCAGCGAGGGACTCGGGGTGACCTACGAGCAGTACTTC. This sequence encodes CASSEGLGVTYEQYF. Full variable domain (outside the CDR3, taken from reference TRBV7-9 and TRBJ2-7): DTGVSQNPRHKITKRGQNVTFRCDPISEHNRLYWYRQTLGQGPEFLTYFQNEAQLEKSRLLSDRFSAERPKGSFSTLEIQRTEQGDSAMYLCASSEGLGVTYEQYFGPGTRLTVT.

The V gene is TRBV6-5, the J gene TRBJ2-7; 8 bases agree with TRBD1. Per germline, CDR1 MNHEY and CDR2 SVGAGI. The trim removed 3 bases at V and 4 bases at J, leaving 5 bases unmatched. The CDR3 is made up of 14 amino acids. The CDR3 loop reads CASSYGQGAYEQYF. CDR3 sequence (DNA): TGTGCCAGCAGTTATGGGCAGGGGGCGTACGAGCAGTACTTC.

V is TRBV5-1 and J is TRBJ1-3; D unclear. V lost 3 bases, J lost 0 bases, and 10 bases lay in between. The germline V gene has CDR1 SGHRS and CDR2 YFSETQ. The CDR3 contains 15 residues. Here the CDR3 reads CASSSSMGSGNTIYF. CDR3 DNA sequence: TGCGCCAGCAGCTCATCCATGGGCTCTGGAAACACCATATATTTT.

The chain recombines TRBV2 with TRBJ2-1; 12 bases fit TRBD2. Losses at the gene ends were 6 bases for V and 8 bases for J; bases not matched to a gene: 14. Germline V gene sequence: CDR1 SNHLY, CDR2 FYNNEI. This CDR3 spans 17 amino acids. In DNA, the CDR3 is TGTGCCAGCAGGGGGGGAGATGGACTAGCGGGAAACTATGAGCAGTTCTTC. Translated: CASRGGDGLAGNYEQFF.

The J gene is TRBJ2-5, the V gene TRBV6-5; perhaps TRBD1 as D (5 bases). This CDR3 is 15 amino acids long. V was trimmed by 6 bases and J by 0 bases, leaving 14 bases between them. CDR1 and CDR2 from the germline V gene are MNHEY and SVGAGI. CDR3 coding DNA: TGTGCCAGCAGCCAACGTACAGGTGACCAAGAGACCCAGTACTTC. Protein: CASSQRTGDQETQYF.

The chain joins TRBV5-5 to TRBJ2-7, with D possibly matching TRBD2 (6 bases). The CDR3 consists of 13 residues. Germline V CDR1 and CDR2: SGHKS, YYEKEE (reference sequence). V gave up 0 bases and J gave up 7 bases, with 11 bases separating them. The CDR3 region has the DNA TGTGCCAGCAGCTTGGGGACCGGGGGAGAGCAGTACTTC. Residues: CASSLGTGGEQYF.